The 14 T cell receptor beta chains presented below share a single source sample, sequenced in a study of spatial heterogeneity in lung cancer. Each CDR3 protein gets one entry after TCRdb re-called the 5' RACE reads with MiXCR. Altogether fewer than 9,000 distinct CDR3 sequences are present, less than 9% being singletons, with the ten largest covering 25% to 30%. Time point described: sample taken at primary tumor resection. Frozen PBMC, nontumor lung or tumor provided whole RNA, which was sequenced unsorted. The sample was PBMCs, taken at surgery. These receptors were obtained from a female donor with early-stage non-small cell lung cancer.

This clonotype is judged medium-sized. The rearrangement links TRBV29-1 to TRBJ1-5; D unclear. V was pared by 4 bases and J by 7 bases, with 14 bases between. The CDR3 covers 13 residues. Germline V lookup: CDR1 SQVTM, CDR2 ANQGSEA. The CDR3 reads CSVAASLGQPQHF. CDR3 bases: TGCAGCGTTGCGGCATCCTTAGGGCAGCCCCAGCATTTT.

This clonotype was detected a few times. The chain joins TRBV10-3 to TRBJ1-1; no firm D call. The CDR3 extends over 13 amino acids. Looked up from germline, CDR1 is ENHRY and CDR2 is SYGVKD. Trimming cost V 6 bases and J 8 bases, with 16 bases left between them. The CDR3 DNA sequence: TGTGCCATCAGCCCACACGGGGAAGGGGAAGCTTTCTTT. Translated: CAISPHGEGEAFF.

Turning to this clonotype: A much larger clone differs by one base, so this may be a read error. The chain couples TRBV20-1 to TRBJ2-7, with D possibly TRBD2 on 5 matching bases. CDR1 is DFQATT, CDR2 SNEGSKA, per germline (reference sequence). V lost 6 bases and J 4 bases, leaving 10 bases between the germline ends. The CDR3 runs 11 residues. CDR3 in amino acids: CSASLAYEQYF. In DNA, the CDR3 is TGCAGTGCATCGCTAGCATACGAGCAGTACTTC.

Within the sample, this clonotype is medium-sized (0.01 to 0.1%). CDR3 bases: TGTGCCAGCAACCCCGGTTGGTACCCACCACAAACCGGGGAGCTGTTTTTT. Translation: CASNPGWYPPQTGELFF. This chain links TRBV7-9 with TRBJ2-2; D ambiguous. Germline V lookup: CDR1 SEHNR, CDR2 FQNEAQ (reference sequence). V shed 7 bases and J shed 5 bases, with 23 bases lying between them. There are 17 residues in the CDR3.

In its sample, this clonotype was seen many times. This chain joins TRBV13 and TRBJ1-2, with D perhaps TRBD1 (6 bases). V gave up 5 bases and J gave up 4 bases, with 17 bases separating them. This CDR3 is built from 15 residues. Germline V CDR1 and CDR2: PRHDT, FYEKMQ (reference sequence). In nucleotides, the CDR3 is TGTGCCAGCAGCCGTCGGACAGAGGTAGTCTATGGCTACACCTTC. Translation: CASSRRTEVVYGYTF.

This clonotype was detected many times. The genes are TRBV7-2 and TRBJ1-1, with unresolved D. Germline V gene lookup returns CDR1 SGHTA and CDR2 FQGNSA. There are 15 residues in the CDR3. The V gene lost 5 bases and the J gene lost 1 base, with 14 bases spanning the gap. Written as DNA, the CDR3 is TGTGCCAGCAGCCCCCGGTTGGAGGGGAACACTGAAGCTTTCTTT. This codes for CASSPRLEGNTEAFF.

This clonotype is labeled as medium-sized (0.01 to 0.1%). The chain links TRBV5-5 to TRBJ1-1; no clear D gene. The CDR3 loop spans 18 amino acids. Trimming pared 0 bases from V and 3 bases from J, leaving 21 bases between. Germline V gene lookup returns CDR1 SGHKS and CDR2 YYEKEE (reference sequence). The CDR3 sequence: CASSLVLGSARVDTEAFF. CDR3 in DNA: TGTGCCAGCAGCTTGGTATTGGGGAGCGCAAGGGTCGACACTGAAGCTTTCTTT.

This clonotype was detected ten times or more. V gene TRBV19 combines with J gene TRBJ2-4; no clear D gene. CDR3 size: 14 residues. Trimming shortened V by 5 bases and J by 0 bases, and 8 bases separated the two germline ends. Per germline, CDR1 LNHDA and CDR2 SQIVND (reference sequence). CDR3 protein: CASSLGAAKNIQYF. The DNA of the CDR3 is TGTGCCAGTAGTCTGGGCGCAGCCAAAAACATTCAGTACTTC.

The table lists this clonotype with many counts. This chain connects TRBV5-1 to TRBJ1-1; D unresolved. Trimming removed 0 bases from V and 0 bases from J, with 9 bases in between. The CDR3 is made up of 15 amino acids. From germline, CDR1 is SGHRS and CDR2 YFSETQ. Here the CDR3 reads CASSLEGRMNTEAFF. CDR3 in DNA: TGCGCCAGCAGCTTGGAGGGCAGAATGAACACTGAAGCTTTCTTT.

This clonotype was picked up many times. V is TRBV20-1 and J is TRBJ2-2; 9 bases match TRBD2. J gave up 0 bases and V 1 base, and 0 bases lay outside the gene matches. CDR1 is DFQATT, CDR2 SNEGSKA, per germline (reference sequence). This CDR3 spans 15 amino acids. The CDR3 DNA sequence: TGCAGTGCTAGAGCTAGCGGGGCGAACACCGGGGAGCTGTTTTTT. Protein sequence: CSARASGANTGELFF.

This clonotype was seen many times. The chain couples TRBV7-4 to TRBJ1-5; no firm D call. The V and J ends lost 1 base and 6 bases respectively, with 1 base between them. The CDR3 is made up of 11 amino acids. Germline CDR1 reads SGHVT; CDR2 reads SQSDAQ. The CDR3 loop is CASSLVQPQHF. The CDR3 DNA sequence: TGTGCCAGCAGCTTAGTTCAGCCCCAGCATTTT.

This clonotype was observed at least ten times. The V call is TRBV19, the J call TRBJ1-5; the match to TRBD1 covers 9 bases. From germline, CDR1 is LNHDA and CDR2 SQIVND (reference sequence). J was trimmed by 4 bases and V by 3 bases; bases with no gene match: 7. The CDR3 is 16 residues long. CDR3 sequence (DNA): TGTGCCAGTAGTATCTCGGGACAGGGAAGAAATCAGCCCCAGCATTTT. It specifies CASSISGQGRNQPQHF.

Here the CDR3 reads CASSLSTGTYEQYF. DNA for the CDR3: TGTGCCAGCAGCTTATCGACAGGCACCTACGAGCAGTACTTC. V gene TRBV7-9 combines with J gene TRBJ2-7, with D possibly TRBD1 on 6 matching bases. The V and J ends lost 2 bases and 2 bases respectively, with 10 bases between them. Germline V CDR1 and CDR2: SEHNR, FQNEAQ (reference sequence). The CDR3 sequence is 14 residues long.

This clonotype has just a few counts. The chain links TRBV5-1 to TRBJ2-5; 10 nucleotides match TRBD2. In germline, CDR1 is SGHRS, CDR2 YFSETQ. Trimming cost V 4 bases and J 0 bases; bases outside gene matches: 3. This CDR3 region has 15 residues. In DNA, the CDR3 is TGCGCCAGCAGCCCTAGCGGGGGTTACCAAGAGACCCAGTACTTC. Its protein is CASSPSGGYQETQYF.